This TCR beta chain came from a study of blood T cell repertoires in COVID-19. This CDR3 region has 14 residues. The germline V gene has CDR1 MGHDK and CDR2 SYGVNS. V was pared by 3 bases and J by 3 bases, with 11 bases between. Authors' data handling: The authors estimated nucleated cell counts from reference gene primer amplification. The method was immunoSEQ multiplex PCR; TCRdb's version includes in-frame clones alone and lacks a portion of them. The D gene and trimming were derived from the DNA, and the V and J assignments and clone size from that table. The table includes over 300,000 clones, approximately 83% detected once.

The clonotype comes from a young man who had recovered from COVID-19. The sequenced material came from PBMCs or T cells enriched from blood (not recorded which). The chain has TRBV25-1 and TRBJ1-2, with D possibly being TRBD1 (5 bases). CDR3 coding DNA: TGTGCCAGCAGTGAGTCAGGGTGGGACTATGGCTACACCTTC. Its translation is CASSESGWDYGYTF.